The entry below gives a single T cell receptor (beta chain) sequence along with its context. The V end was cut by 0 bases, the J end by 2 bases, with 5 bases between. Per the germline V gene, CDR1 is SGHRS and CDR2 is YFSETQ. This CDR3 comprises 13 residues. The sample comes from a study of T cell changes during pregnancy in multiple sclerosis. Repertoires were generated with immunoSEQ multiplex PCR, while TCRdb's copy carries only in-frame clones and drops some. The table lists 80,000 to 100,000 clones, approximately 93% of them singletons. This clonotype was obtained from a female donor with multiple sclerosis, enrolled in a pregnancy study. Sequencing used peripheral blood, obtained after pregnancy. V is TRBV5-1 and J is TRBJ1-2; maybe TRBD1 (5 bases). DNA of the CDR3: TGCGCCAGCAGCTTGGGACAGAACTATGGCTACACCTTC. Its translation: CASSLGQNYGYTF.